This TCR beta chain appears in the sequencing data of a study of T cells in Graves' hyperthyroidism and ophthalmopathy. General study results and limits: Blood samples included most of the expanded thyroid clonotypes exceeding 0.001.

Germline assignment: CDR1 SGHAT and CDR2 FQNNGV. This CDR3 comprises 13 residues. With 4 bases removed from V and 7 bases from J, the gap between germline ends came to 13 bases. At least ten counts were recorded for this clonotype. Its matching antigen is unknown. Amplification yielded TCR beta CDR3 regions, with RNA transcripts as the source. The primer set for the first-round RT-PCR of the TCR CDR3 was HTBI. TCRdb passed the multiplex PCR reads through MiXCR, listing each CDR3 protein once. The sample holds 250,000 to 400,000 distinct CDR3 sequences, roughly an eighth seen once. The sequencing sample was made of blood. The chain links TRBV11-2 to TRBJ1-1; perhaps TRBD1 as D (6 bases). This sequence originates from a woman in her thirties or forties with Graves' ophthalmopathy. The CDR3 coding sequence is TGTGCCAGCAGCTCACAGGGCTTCGATGAAGCTTTCTTT. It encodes CASSSQGFDEAFF.